Each of the 18 T cell receptor beta chains below was sequenced from the same sample in a study of T cell responses to AZD1222 COVID-19 vaccine. TCRdb's copy holds only in-frame clones and misses some; the assay was immunoSEQ multiplex PCR. The profile shows 130,000 to 150,000 clones, around 91% of them singletons. Here the sequenced sample was peripheral blood, taken on day 0 of AZD1222 vaccination. All receptors derive from an adult in good health.

V gene TRBV29-1 combines with J gene TRBJ2-1; D might be TRBD1 (5 bases). This CDR3 has 13 residues. Trimming removed 6 bases at V and 2 bases at J, with 11 bases between. The V gene's germline CDR1 is SQVTM and CDR2 ANQGSEA. The CDR3 DNA reads TGCAGCGTGACAGTTCAGGCCTACAATGAGCAGTTCTTC. Residues: CSVTVQAYNEQFF.

The rearrangement joins TRBV27 to TRBJ2-7, with a possible D match to TRBD2 (6 bases). Germline values: CDR1 MNHEY, CDR2 SMNVEV (reference sequence). V was trimmed by 4 bases and J by 4 bases, leaving 20 bases between them. CDR3 length: 16 residues. In DNA, the CDR3 is TGTGCCAGCAGTTCCCCTTCCGGGAGAAGCGGTTACGAGCAGTACTTC. Translated, it gives CASSSPSGRSGYEQYF.

V and J are TRBV5-1 and TRBJ1-5, with D possibly TRBD1 on 6 matching bases. The CDR3 contains 15 residues. Trimming removed 5 bases from V and 2 bases from J, with 14 bases in between. Germline V gene sequence: CDR1 SGHRS, CDR2 YFSETQ. The CDR3 DNA follows: TGCGCCAGCAGTCCCGCTCCAGGGGGCAATCAGCCCCAGCATTTT. It yields the protein CASSPAPGGNQPQHF.

The chain recombines TRBV7-2 with TRBJ2-7; 8 bases agree with TRBD2. CDR3 size: 13 residues. Germline lookup yields CDR1 SGHTA and CDR2 FQGNSA. Germline trimming cut 4 bases from V and 5 bases from J; bases unmatched to any gene: 4. CDR3 sequence (DNA): TGTGCCAGCAGCTGGACTAGCTTCAACGAGCAGTACTTC. Its protein is CASSWTSFNEQYF. Full variable domain (remainder filled in from reference TRBV7-2 and TRBJ2-7): GAGVSQSPSNKVTEKGKDVELRCDPISGHTALYWYRQSLGQGLEFLIYFQGNSAPDKSGLPSDRFSAERTGGSVSTLTIQRTQQEDSAVYLCASSWTSFNEQYFGPGTRLTVT.

The rearrangement uses TRBV3-1 (or the pseudogene TRBV3-2) and TRBJ2-1; 8 nucleotides align to TRBD2. Per germline, CDR1 LGHDT and CDR2 YNNKEL (reference sequence). V gave up 0 bases and J gave up 8 bases; unmatched junction bases: 9. The CDR3 is 16 amino acids. The CDR3 loop is CASSQDVVAGFHEQFF. The CDR3, as DNA: TGTGCCAGCAGCCAAGATGTAGTAGCGGGGTTCCATGAGCAGTTCTTC.

V gene TRBV6-5 combines with J gene TRBJ2-5, with D perhaps assigned TRBD1 or TRBD2 (5 bases each). Germline V CDR1 and CDR2: MNHEY, SVGAGI. V lost 10 bases and J lost 1, with 16 bases in between. The CDR3 is made up of 14 amino acids. This CDR3 is CATRGRQIQETQYF. The CDR3 nucleotides read TGTGCCACCCGAGGGAGACAGATCCAAGAGACCCAGTACTTC.

This clone occurred a few times. V gene TRBV5-1 combines with J gene TRBJ2-4; maybe TRBD1 (7 bases). Per germline, CDR1 SGHRS and CDR2 YFSETQ. The CDR3 has 14 residues. V shed 5 bases and J shed 8 bases, with 17 bases lying between them. CDR3 residues: CASRAQGDWDIQYF. The CDR3 DNA sequence: TGCGCCAGCAGGGCCCAGGGGGACTGGGACATTCAGTACTTC.

This chain connects TRBV27 to TRBJ1-5, with 8 bases that match TRBD1. Germline CDR1 reads MNHEY; CDR2 reads SMNVEV (reference sequence). Trimming cost V 5 bases and J 4 bases; bases outside gene matches: 1. The CDR3 runs to 13 residues. CDR3 DNA: TGTGCCAGCAGTCGACAGGGGAATCAGCCCCAGCATTTT. Amino acid sequence: CASSRQGNQPQHF.

The genes are TRBV5-1 and TRBJ2-1; D is ambiguous. Trimming removed 4 bases at V and 1 base at J, with 12 bases between. The CDR3 is 15 amino acids. Looked up from germline, CDR1 is SGHRS and CDR2 is YFSETQ. The CDR3 nucleotides read TGCGCCAGCAGCCCCCGGGTAGTGTCCTACAATGAGCAGTTCTTC. This encodes CASSPRVVSYNEQFF.

The rearrangement links TRBV7-3 to TRBJ2-1, with TRBD1 matching 7 bases. Germline CDR1 is SGHTA and CDR2 is FQGTGA. The ends lost 5 bases at V and 6 bases at J; junction bases unmatched: 13. This CDR3 contains 16 residues. Here the CDR3 reads CASSRSGVGTANEQFF. The CDR3 DNA reads TGTGCCAGCAGCCGATCCGGGGTTGGGACAGCCAATGAGCAGTTCTTC.

This chain connects TRBV18 to TRBJ1-4; D is possibly TRBD1 (5 bases). This CDR3 has 18 amino acids. The germline CDR1 and CDR2 sequences are KGHSH and LQKENI. The V and J ends lost 2 bases and 5 bases respectively, with 21 bases between them. The CDR3 protein is CASSPKLTDGRGNEKLFF. CDR3 nucleotides: TGTGCCAGCTCACCAAAGTTGACAGACGGACGGGGAAATGAAAAACTGTTTTTT.

The chain carries TRBV6-2 or TRBV6-3 and TRBJ1-5; D gene ambiguous. The CDR3 is 14 residues long. Trimming took off 6 bases at V and 5 bases at J, with 14 bases between the two ends. Germline V gene lookup returns CDR1 MNHEY and CDR2 SVGEGT. The CDR3 sequence: CASSVLTSDQPQHF. For the CDR3, the DNA is TGTGCCAGCAGCGTACTGACTTCTGATCAGCCCCAGCATTTT.

The V call is TRBV19, the J call TRBJ1-5, with D possibly matching TRBD1 (5 bases). The V end was cut by 9 bases, the J end by 5 bases, with 11 bases between. The CDR3 runs to 12 residues. The V gene's germline CDR1 is LNHDA and CDR2 SQIVND (reference sequence). Here the CDR3 reads CASREGDQPQHF. DNA of the CDR3: TGTGCCAGCCGGGAAGGGGATCAGCCCCAGCATTTT.

The chain is built from TRBV5-1 and TRBJ1-1; 9 nucleotides align to TRBD1. The V and J ends lost 3 bases and 3 bases, in that order; junction bases with no gene match: 3. Germline V gene data show CDR1 as SGHRS and CDR2 as YFSETQ. This CDR3 contains 14 residues. CDR3 DNA sequence: TGCGCCAGCAGCTGGCGGACAGGGGACACTGAAGCTTTCTTT. The encoded protein is CASSWRTGDTEAFF.

Concerning this clone: Germline and junction disagree at one end, which may indicate a read error. V usage is TRBV20-1 and J usage is TRBJ1-1, with a tentative D call TRBD1 (5 bases). The CDR3 extends over 11 amino acids. Per the germline V gene, CDR1 is DFQATT and CDR2 is SNEGSKA (reference sequence). CDR3 residues: CSARDGAGRDF. CDR3 in DNA: TGCAGTGCTAGAGATGGGGCAGGGCGAGATTTT.

The V gene is TRBV5-1, the J gene TRBJ2-1; tentatively, D is TRBD1 (5 bases). Germline V lookup: CDR1 SGHRS, CDR2 YFSETQ. Trimming took off 4 bases at V and 12 bases at J, with 26 bases between the two ends. The CDR3 consists of 16 residues. The CDR3 bases are TGCGCCAGCAGCCCCTCGACAGAGCCCGCCACCCGTCGGCAGTTCTTC. It translates to CASSPSTEPATRRQFF.

The chain joins TRBV5-8 to TRBJ1-2; D is undetermined. Germline assignment: CDR1 SGHTS and CDR2 YDEGEE. Trimming took off 3 bases at V and 4 bases at J, with 10 bases between the two ends. This CDR3 is 13 amino acids long. Written as DNA, the CDR3 is TGTGCCAGCAGCTACGATCTCCGCTATGGCTACACCTTC. It yields the protein CASSYDLRYGYTF.

The CDR3 bases are TGTGCCAGCAGCCCCAGGGTTTCGGGACCCCTCCACTTT. It is translated as CASSPRVSGPLHF. The chain joins TRBV5-6 to TRBJ1-6; possible D gene TRBD1, 5 bases. The CDR3 length is 13 residues. The germline CDR1 and CDR2 sequences are SGHDT and YYEEEE. The V end was cut by 4 bases, the J end by 12 bases, with 14 bases between. Filled out from reference TRBV5-6 and TRBJ1-6, the complete variable domain reads DAGVTQSPTHLIKTRGQQVTLRCSPKSGHDTVSWYQQALGQGPQFIFQYYEEEERQRGNFPDRFSGHQFPNYSSELNVNALLLGDSALYLCASSPRVSGPLHFGNGTRLTVT.